These 23 T cell receptor beta chains originate from one sample sequenced in a study of shared clonotypes between healthy human individuals. Some clones are missing from TCRdb's copy, which holds only in-frame ones; the method was immunoSEQ multiplex PCR. The profile covers approximately 740,000 clones, with under 80% appearing a single time and 1.5% to 2% taken by the ten largest. Source material: memory CD4+ T cells sorted from blood. The subset was: CD45RA-negative fraction. The receptors stem from a woman in her 30s in good health.

The CDR3 nucleotides read TGTGCCAGCAGTTTATGGGGACTAGCGGGAGTAAGGTCCTACAATGAGCAGTTCTTC. This codes for CASSLWGLAGVRSYNEQFF. V is TRBV28 and J is TRBJ2-1, with 14 bases aligning to TRBD2. This CDR3 contains 19 residues. Germline V CDR1 and CDR2: MDHEN, SYDVKM. V shed 0 bases and J 1 base; nucleotides not matched to a gene: 5.

The V and J genes are TRBV4-1 and TRBJ1-1, with TRBD1 matching 7 bases. The CDR3 is 15 residues long. CDR1 is MGHRA, CDR2 YSYEKL, per germline. V was pared by 4 bases and J by 4 bases, with 9 bases of the junction left unmatched. The CDR3 region has the DNA TGCGCCAGCAGCCCCTTACAGGGGTTCCCCACTGAAGCTTTCTTT. It specifies CASSPLQGFPTEAFF.

The chain joins TRBV2 to TRBJ2-7; 7 bases are a match to TRBD1. Germline lookup yields CDR1 SNHLY and CDR2 FYNNEI. The V gene end was trimmed by 6 bases and the J gene end by 4 bases; junction bases not matched to a gene: 9. The CDR3 sequence is 14 residues long. For the CDR3, the DNA is TGTGCCAGCAGGGTCAACGAGGGGGCGTACGAGCAGTACTTC. It codes for CASRVNEGAYEQYF.

This clone was observed once. The V and J genes are TRBV4-1 and TRBJ2-1; D uncertain. Germline CDR1 is MGHRA and CDR2 is YSYEKL. V was pared by 3 bases and J by 2 bases, with 11 bases between. This CDR3 spans 15 amino acids. The CDR3 nucleotides are TGCGCCAGCAGCCAGTCGCAGGTTCCCTACAATGAGCAGTTCTTC. It yields the protein CASSQSQVPYNEQFF.

The chain joins TRBV11-2 to TRBJ2-3; 7 bases align to TRBD1. The CDR3 totals 14 residues. V lost 2 bases, J lost 4 bases, and 3 bases stayed unmatched. CDR1 SGHAT and CDR2 FQNNGV come from the germline V gene. The CDR3 region is CASSLRQGPDTQYF. CDR3 nucleotide sequence: TGTGCCAGCAGCTTAAGACAGGGTCCAGATACGCAGTATTTT.

This clone was detected only a few times. The genes are TRBV5-1 and TRBJ2-7, with 7 bases aligning to TRBD1. The CDR3 spans 15 residues. Trimming at V came to 4 bases and at J to 4 bases, leaving 11 bases not matched to a gene. The germline gives CDR1 SGHRS, CDR2 YFSETQ. The CDR3: CASSDRTGALYEQYF. CDR3 bases: TGCGCCAGCAGCGACCGGACAGGAGCTCTTTACGAGCAGTACTTC.

This clone was recorded only once. The chain couples TRBV29-1 to TRBJ1-1; D might be TRBD1 (6 bases). The CDR3 sequence is 14 residues long. Germline values: CDR1 SQVTM, CDR2 ANQGSEA. The V gene lost 4 bases and the J gene lost 10 bases, with 22 bases spanning the gap. CDR3 DNA: TGCAGCGTTGGCCCTGGGAGACAGGAATTGGTAGCTTTCTTT. Amino acid sequence: CSVGPGRQELVAFF.

The chain carries TRBV27 and TRBJ2-1, with D tentatively TRBD1 or TRBD2 (5 bases each). Germline loops: CDR1 MNHEY, CDR2 SMNVEV (reference sequence). The CDR3 sequence is 15 residues long. Between the trimmed V and J ends, which lost 2 bases and 2 bases, there was a span of 10 bases. CDR3: CASSLGLGAYNEQFF. In nucleotides, the CDR3 is TGTGCCAGCAGTTTAGGTCTGGGGGCCTACAATGAGCAGTTCTTC.

This clone occurred once. This specimen includes other DNA sequences encoding the same CDR3. The chain has TRBV5-1 and TRBJ2-1; D assignment may be TRBD1 or TRBD2 (5 bases each). The CDR3 totals 14 residues. V dropped 0 bases and J dropped 3 bases, with 7 bases sitting between them. The V gene's germline CDR1 is SGHRS and CDR2 YFSETQ. The CDR3 DNA is TGCGCCAGCAGCTTGGTGGGACGCTACAATGAGCAGTTCTTC. Encoded protein: CASSLVGRYNEQFF.

This clone was recorded a few times. This rearrangement joins TRBV5-4 to TRBJ1-1; maybe TRBD1 (6 bases). Trimming stripped 4 bases from V and 5 bases from J, with 18 bases between. Per germline, CDR1 SGHNT and CDR2 YYREEE (reference sequence). CDR3 length equals 15 residues. This CDR3 is CASSPGAPGGTEAFF. The DNA of the CDR3 is TGTGCCAGCAGCCCGGGGGCCCCGGGTGGGACTGAAGCTTTCTTT.

This chain joins TRBV29-1 and TRBJ1-1; D ambiguous. The CDR3 covers 12 residues. The germline V gene encodes CDR1 SQVTM and CDR2 ANQGSEA. Trimming removed 7 bases at V and 3 bases at J, with 12 bases between. CDR3 sequence (DNA): TGCAGCGGAGGAGTTGGGGACACTGAAGCTTTCTTT. Translated: CSGGVGDTEAFF.

This chain joins TRBV15 and TRBJ2-2; weak D call: TRBD2 (6 bases). Trimming took 2 bases from V and 6 from J, leaving 16 bases between them. Germline V gene lookup returns CDR1 LNHNV and CDR2 YYDKDF (reference sequence). The CDR3 contains 16 residues. CDR3 sequence reads: CATSRPRAGGPGELFF. Here the CDR3 DNA reads TGTGCCACCAGCAGACCCCGGGCCGGGGGTCCCGGGGAGCTGTTTTTT.

The chain recombines TRBV19 with TRBJ2-3, with D tentatively TRBD1 (7 bases). Trimming cost V 5 bases and J 1 base, with 19 bases left between them. CDR1 and CDR2 from the germline V gene are LNHDA and SQIVND (reference sequence). The CDR3 length is 17 residues. This CDR3 reads CASSLTPGGGGTDTQYF. CDR3 DNA: TGTGCCAGTAGTTTAACCCCCGGAGGGGGCGGCACAGATACGCAGTATTTT.

The V gene is TRBV7-2, the J gene TRBJ2-5; D may be TRBD2 (5 bases). V shed 10 bases and J shed 5 bases, with 17 bases lying between them. Germline-derived CDR1 and CDR2 are SGHTA and FQGNSA. The CDR3 runs to 13 residues. The CDR3 loop reads CATAAPSSETQYF. In DNA form, the CDR3 reads TGTGCCACAGCGGCCCCATCGTCCGAGACCCAGTACTTC.

The chain employs TRBV5-4 and TRBJ1-5, with D perhaps matching TRBD1 (5 bases). The V gene's germline CDR1 is SGHNT and CDR2 YYREEE (reference sequence). The CDR3 runs 13 residues. V shed 5 bases and J shed 9 bases, with 15 bases lying between them. The CDR3: CASSPDGGRPQHF. DNA for the CDR3: TGTGCCAGCAGTCCGGACGGGGGTCGGCCCCAGCATTTT.

J is TRBJ2-2 and V is TRBV28, with a weak D call TRBD2 (6 bases). Trimming cost V 5 bases and J 4 bases, with 20 bases left between them. The CDR3 totals 17 residues. The germline gives CDR1 MDHEN, CDR2 SYDVKM. Written as DNA, the CDR3 is TGTGCCAGCAGTCCTTTTTTTGGCGGGATAGGCACCGGGGAGCTGTTTTTT. This sequence encodes CASSPFFGGIGTGELFF. The full variable domain, completed using reference TRBV28 and TRBJ2-2, is DVKVTQSSRYLVKRTGEKVFLECVQDMDHENMFWYRQDPGLGLRLIYFSYDVKMKEKGDIPEGYSVSREKKERFSLILESASTNQTSMYLCASSPFFGGIGTGELFFGEGSRLTVL.

The chain couples TRBV5-1 to TRBJ1-2, with D perhaps matching TRBD1 (6 bases). Looked up from germline, CDR1 is SGHRS and CDR2 is YFSETQ. V lost 4 bases to trimming and J lost 2 bases, with 18 bases between them. The CDR3 is 16 amino acids. The CDR3 DNA is TGCGCCAGCAGCGAGGGCGGGACACTAAACAACTATGGCTACACCTTC. Translation: CASSEGGTLNNYGYTF.

V is TRBV29-1 and J is TRBJ2-1, with D perhaps TRBD2 (6 bases). Germline lookup yields CDR1 SQVTM and CDR2 ANQGSEA. This CDR3 region has 14 residues. The V end lost 7 bases, the J end lost 4 bases, and 17 bases lay between the germline ends. In DNA, the CDR3 is TGCAGCGCCACGACCGGTGGAGGGTACAATGAGCAGTTCTTC. Protein: CSATTGGGYNEQFF.

This sequence joins TRBV10-1 and TRBJ2-5; no definite D call. V was trimmed by 4 bases and J by 5 bases, leaving 11 bases between them. Germline V gene data show CDR1 as WNHNN and CDR2 as SYGVQD (reference sequence). There are 13 residues in the CDR3. This CDR3 is CASSAGGQETQYF. CDR3 DNA: TGCGCCAGCAGTGCGGGTGGGCAGGAGACCCAGTACTTC.

The CDR3 spells CASSSRTSGQETQYF. The CDR3 DNA is TGTGCCAGCAGCTCCCGGACTAGCGGACAAGAGACCCAGTACTTC. The chain recombines TRBV7-9 with TRBJ2-5; 10 bases line up with TRBD2. Germline CDR1 reads SEHNR; CDR2 reads FQNEAQ (reference sequence). CDR3 length: 15 amino acids. V lost 4 bases and J lost 2; bases outside the gene matches: 4.

At least ten counts were recorded for this clone. This sequence joins TRBV11-2 and TRBJ1-2; 9 bases are a match to TRBD1. The junction had 4 bases not matched to a gene; V was cut back by 0 bases and J by 5 bases. Germline loops: CDR1 SGHAT, CDR2 FQNNGV. The CDR3 is made up of 15 amino acids. Written as DNA, the CDR3 is TGTGCCAGCAGCTTAGATGGAGGACAGGGGTATGGCTACACCTTC. As protein: CASSLDGGQGYGYTF.

This clone turned up a few times. In nucleotides, the CDR3 is TGCGCCAGCGCTACAGGGGAGTGGGGCTATGGCTACACCTTC. It is translated as CASATGEWGYGYTF. This rearrangement joins TRBV10-2 to TRBJ1-2, with TRBD1 matching 7 bases. This CDR3 contains 14 residues. Germline loops: CDR1 WSHSY, CDR2 SAAADI. The J segment lost 4 bases and the V segment lost 8 bases, leaving 10 bases of the junction unmatched.

This chain connects TRBV7-8 to TRBJ2-5, with D possibly being TRBD1 (6 bases). Germline V gene lookup returns CDR1 SGHVS and CDR2 FQNEAQ. The CDR3 sequence is 16 residues long. With 5 bases removed from V and 5 bases from J, the gap between germline ends came to 21 bases. The chain's CDR3 is CASSGPSRPQGETQYF. The CDR3 nucleotides read TGTGCCAGCAGCGGACCTTCGAGGCCCCAGGGGGAGACCCAGTACTTC.